This TCR beta chain came from a study of T cells in localized non-small cell lung cancer. Study-wide points: The appearance of a median 57 of the top 100 tumor clones was seen in adjacent lung. Uninvolved adjacent lung had more T cell clonality than any other tissue, topping tumor. A raised T cell density in blood coincided with lengthier overall survival. Since sequencing was restricted to only one region of the tumor, intratumor heterogeneity remains a possibility.

The data were produced by immunoSEQ multiplex PCR, yet TCRdb's version contains in-frame clones alone and is incomplete. The repertoire has about 23,000 clones, about 80% of them found once; the top ten carry about 4.8%. This CDR3 has 16 amino acids. In germline, CDR1 is MNHNY, CDR2 SVGAGI (reference sequence). Between the trimmed V and J ends, which lost 4 bases and 1 base, there was a span of 14 bases. Worth noting for this clone: Its antigen is unidentified.

The clonotype was recovered from a man between 40 and 70 years old with stage II lung adenocarcinoma. This material consisted of PBMCs, taken before any cancer treatment. V is TRBV6-6 and J is TRBJ1-3, with D hard to call. The CDR3 DNA is TGTGCCAGCAGTTCCCCGAGCGGCTTTTCTGGAAACACCATATATTTT. Its translation is CASSSPSGFSGNTIYF.